This T cell receptor (beta chain) derives from a study of blood T cell repertoires in COVID-19. Study-wide context: Samples taken during acute and convalescent COVID-19 were collected in the United States, Italy and Spain.

Original processing notes: Amplifying reference gene primers gave estimates of nucleated cell counts. TCRdb keeps only in-frame clones here, not all; method: immunoSEQ multiplex PCR. V, J and clone size are those of that table, while D and trimming were read from the DNA. The sample carries approximately 70,000 clones, roughly 80% recorded once. In germline, CDR1 is KGHSH, CDR2 LQKENI. The CDR3 totals 14 residues. V was pared by 3 bases and J by 6 bases, with 14 bases between. The sequenced sample was peripheral blood. V usage is TRBV18 and J usage is TRBJ1-1; a weak D match, TRBD1 (6 bases). This TCR derives from a woman in her 70s with acute or convalescent COVID-19. The CDR3 is CASSPAPGGPEAFF. The CDR3 coding sequence is TGTGCCAGCTCACCCGCTCCGGGGGGCCCTGAAGCTTTCTTT.